The 20 T cell receptor beta chains reported below all come from one sample, sequenced in a study of T cells after posttransplantation cyclophosphamide. Cyclophosphamide on days +3 and +4 followed busulfan-fludarabine conditioning and a marrow graft. The assay was immunoSEQ multiplex PCR, and TCRdb's table has in-frame clones only and misses some. The table records 8,000 to 10,000 clones, around 80% of them present only once. Sequencing used PBMCs, obtained roughly 2,000 days after a stem cell transplant with posttransplant cyclophosphamide. All receptors derive from a female patient between 40 and 50 years old who received an allogeneic stem cell transplant from a related donor, was CMV-positive, and had no GVHD. A share of the T cells may be of graft donor origin.

The J gene is TRBJ1-1, the V gene TRBV10-2; no definite D call. V lost 2 bases, J lost 1 base, and 8 bases lay in between. Germline V gives CDR1 WSHSY, CDR2 SAAADI. CDR3 length equals 14 residues. CDR3 coding DNA: TGCGCCAGCAGTGAGGAGGTTTCGAACACTGAAGCTTTCTTT. This codes for CASSEEVSNTEAFF.

This chain connects TRBV2 to TRBJ2-2; D remains ambiguous. The CDR3 spans 14 residues. Per the germline V gene, CDR1 is SNHLY and CDR2 is FYNNEI. V dropped 9 bases and J dropped 8 bases, with 19 bases sitting between them. The DNA of the CDR3 is TGTGCCAGTAAGGCGAACACGGGTTCAGGGGAGCTGTTTTTT. Encoded protein: CASKANTGSGELFF.

This clone has only a few counts. This chain links TRBV4-1 with TRBJ1-3, with a weak D call TRBD1 (6 bases). CDR3 length equals 15 residues. V shed 4 bases and J shed 4 bases, with 14 bases lying between them. CDR1 is MGHRA, CDR2 YSYEKL, per germline. The DNA for the CDR3 is TGCGCCAGCAGCCCACGGTACAGGGAAGGAAACACCATATATTTT. Its protein is CASSPRYREGNTIYF.

V usage is TRBV19 and J usage is TRBJ2-2; 7 bases map to TRBD2. The CDR3 extends over 15 amino acids. V lost 8 bases, J lost 5 bases, and 11 bases stayed unmatched. Germline lookup yields CDR1 LNHDA and CDR2 SQIVND (reference sequence). For the CDR3, the DNA is TGTGCCAGTCTCCACACGGGGGGAGGGACCGGGGAGCTGTTTTTT. This sequence encodes CASLHTGGGTGELFF.

This chain links TRBV5-1 with TRBJ2-7; 8 bases are shared with TRBD1. Per the germline V gene, CDR1 is SGHRS and CDR2 is YFSETQ. Trimming cost V 3 bases and J 6 bases; bases outside gene matches: 8. The CDR3 has 14 residues. The CDR3 sequence: CASSWGQEMREQYF. The CDR3 DNA reads as TGCGCCAGCAGCTGGGGACAGGAGATGCGCGAGCAGTACTTC.

The chain combines TRBV6-1 with TRBJ2-2; D is unresolved. Germline CDR1 MNHNS, CDR2 SASEGT. V was cut by 2 bases and J by 5 bases, with 12 bases left in between. This CDR3 contains 15 residues. CDR3 DNA: TGTGCCAGCAGTGAAAATGCCCTTCGGACCGGGGAGCTGTTTTTT. Its translation is CASSENALRTGELFF.

The V call is TRBV7-3, the J call TRBJ2-5; D may be TRBD2 (6 bases). CDR3 length: 14 residues. V shed 1 base and J shed 5 bases, with 11 bases lying between them. The germline CDR1 and CDR2 sequences are SGHTA and FQGTGA. The CDR3 coding sequence is TGTGCCAGCAGCTTAATCGGGGGTAGGGAGACCCAGTACTTC. This gives the protein CASSLIGGRETQYF.

This clone is categorized as medium-sized. The gene calls are TRBV27 and TRBJ2-7, with TRBD2 matching 8 bases. V was pared by 4 bases and J by 4 bases, with 3 bases of the junction left unmatched. Germline-derived CDR1 and CDR2 are MNHEY and SMNVEV (reference sequence). This CDR3 contains 13 residues. CDR3: CASSSGTSYEQYF. As DNA, the CDR3 is TGTGCCAGCAGTTCCGGGACTAGTTACGAGCAGTACTTC.

V usage is TRBV2 and J usage is TRBJ1-2; D may be TRBD1 (6 bases). Looked up from germline, CDR1 is SNHLY and CDR2 is FYNNEI. This CDR3 contains 16 residues. Trimming shortened V by 2 bases and J by 0 bases, and 13 bases separated the two germline ends. CDR3 residues: CASSESRGQPNYGYTF. CDR3 DNA sequence: TGTGCCAGCAGTGAATCCCGAGGACAGCCTAACTATGGCTACACCTTC.

V usage is TRBV7-9 and J usage is TRBJ2-1; maybe TRBD1 (5 bases). This CDR3 contains 14 residues. V lost 5 bases and J 8 bases, leaving 16 bases between the germline ends. CDR1 is SEHNR and CDR2 is FQNEAQ in the germline V gene (reference sequence). CDR3 protein: CASSVWGQPHEQFF. The DNA of the CDR3 is TGTGCCAGCAGCGTATGGGGCCAGCCCCATGAGCAGTTCTTC.

This clone has a handful of counts. The chain joins TRBV5-1 to TRBJ2-5, with TRBD2 matching over 8 bases. CDR1 and CDR2 (germline): SGHRS, YFSETQ. The CDR3 spans 17 residues. Losses at the gene ends were 6 bases for V and 0 bases for J; bases not matched to a gene: 13. CDR3 region: CASNLAVGGGHQETQYF. CDR3 coding DNA: TGCGCCAGCAACCTGGCAGTTGGCGGGGGGCACCAAGAGACCCAGTACTTC. Looking up the rest from reference TRBV5-1 and TRBJ2-5 gives the full variable domain: KAGVTQTPRYLIKTRGQQVTLSCSPISGHRSVSWYQQTPGQGLQFLFEYFSETQRNKGNFPGRFSGRQFSNSRSEMNVSTLELGDSALYLCASNLAVGGGHQETQYFGPGTRLLVL.

The chain couples TRBV7-2 to TRBJ2-3; TRBD2 agrees at 12 bases. Germline CDR1 reads SGHTA; CDR2 reads FQGNSA. The CDR3 runs to 16 residues. The ends lost 5 bases at V and 0 bases at J; junction bases unmatched: 3. CDR3: CASSATSGGSTDTQYF. CDR3 sequence (DNA): TGTGCCAGCAGCGCTACTAGCGGGGGGAGCACAGATACGCAGTATTTT.

J is TRBJ2-7 and V is TRBV5-4; possible D gene TRBD1, 6 bases. The CDR3 runs to 11 residues. Germline V lookup: CDR1 SGHNT, CDR2 YYREEE (reference sequence). The germline V and J ends were trimmed by 5 bases and 5 bases, with 8 bases remaining between them. Here the CDR3 DNA reads TGTGCCAGCAGAGGGGGTGACGAGCAGTACTTC. It specifies CASRGGDEQYF.

The CDR3: CASSELRELFF. The CDR3 coding sequence is TGCGCCAGCAGTGAACTCCGGGAGCTGTTTTTT. The rearrangement links TRBV4-1 to TRBJ2-2; D ambiguous. Trimming removed 6 bases from V and 9 bases from J, with 8 bases in between. This CDR3 region has 11 residues. Per the germline V gene, CDR1 is MGHRA and CDR2 is YSYEKL.

This chain uses TRBV7-6 with TRBJ2-7; 7 positions agree with TRBD2. This CDR3 is built from 13 residues. Germline lookup yields CDR1 SGHVS and CDR2 FNYEAQ. Trimming at V came to 5 bases and at J to 7 bases, leaving 8 bases not matched to a gene. The DNA of the CDR3 is TGTGCCAGCAGCACTAGGGACGGGGGGGAGCAGTACTTC. This translates into CASSTRDGGEQYF.

The genes are TRBV7-8 and TRBJ2-6, with 7 bases fitting TRBD1. The V gene end was trimmed by 4 bases and the J gene end by 3 bases; junction bases not matched to a gene: 6. Per the germline V gene, CDR1 is SGHVS and CDR2 is FQNEAQ. The CDR3 length is 16 residues. The CDR3 is CASSSTTGVGANVLTF. CDR3 coding DNA: TGTGCCAGCAGCTCGACAACAGGGGTTGGGGCCAACGTCCTGACTTTC.

This clone has a handful of counts. The chain joins TRBV7-3 to TRBJ1-2; 7 nucleotides agree with TRBD1. The germline V gene encodes CDR1 SGHTA and CDR2 FQGTGA. The ends lost 5 bases at V and 2 bases at J; junction bases unmatched: 5. This CDR3 contains 14 residues. The CDR3 sequence: CASSLGTENYGYTF. In nucleotides, the CDR3 is TGTGCCAGCAGCCTCGGGACAGAGAACTATGGCTACACCTTC.

The chain uses TRBV9 and TRBJ2-3; D might be TRBD1 (5 bases). V lost 0 bases and J lost 4, with 12 bases in between. The CDR3 length is 15 residues. CDR1 is SGDLS and CDR2 is YYNGEE in the germline V gene. The CDR3: CASSVGQFFADTQYF. The CDR3 DNA reads TGTGCCAGCAGCGTAGGACAGTTTTTCGCAGATACGCAGTATTTT.

The chain is built from TRBV5-4 and TRBJ2-1, with 13 bases that match TRBD2. V gave up 4 bases and J gave up 0 bases; unmatched junction bases: 7. CDR1 is SGHNT and CDR2 is YYREEE in the germline V gene (reference sequence). The CDR3 spans 18 residues. The CDR3 here is CASSSGTSGTSSYNEQFF. CDR3 in DNA: TGTGCCAGCAGCAGTGGGACTAGCGGGACCAGCTCCTACAATGAGCAGTTCTTC.

V gene TRBV7-9 combines with J gene TRBJ2-1, with 9 bases that match TRBD2. Germline CDR1 and CDR2: SEHNR and FQNEAQ (reference sequence). The CDR3 has 16 amino acids. V dropped 5 bases and J dropped 10; count of bases not matched to a gene: 15. The CDR3 here is CASSPRLAGGPGEQFF. CDR3 nucleotides: TGTGCCAGCAGCCCCCGGCTCGCGGGGGGGCCGGGGGAGCAGTTCTTC.